The following is a T cell receptor (beta chain) sequence with its context. The CDR3 totals 15 residues. CDR1 and CDR2 (germline): SGHAT, FQNNGV. V was shortened by 7 bases and J by 0 bases, with 16 bases between the two germline ends. RNA transcripts yielded amplified TCR beta CDR3 regions. HTBI primers drove first-round RT-PCR of the TCR CDR3. TCRdb redid the calling of the multiplex PCR reads with MiXCR, one entry per CDR3 protein. The sample has nearly 750,000 distinct CDR3 sequences; roughly a third are singletons. This sample stems from a study of T cells in Graves' hyperthyroidism and ophthalmopathy.

The specimen sequenced was blood. The chain employs TRBV11-2 and TRBJ2-7, with D tentatively TRBD2 (6 bases). This receptor was identified in a woman aged 40 to 50 with Graves' hyperthyroidism. CDR3: CASTTEPGSSYEQYF. For the CDR3, the DNA is TGTGCCAGCACCACGGAGCCCGGGAGCTCCTACGAGCAGTACTTC.